This T cell receptor (beta chain) comes out of a study of Tregs in tolerant kidney transplant recipients. Unstimulated regulatory T cells (CD4+CD25+CD127-), CD4+CD25- non-regulatory cells, CD4 and CD8 cells were FACS-sorted from thawed PBMCs. Overall study results and limits: Activated donor B cell expansion appeared to reveal the most relevant donor-specific TCRbeta repertoire. Biological reproducibility was not directly addressed in this study.

Generated by immunoSEQ multiplex PCR, the TCRdb table keeps only in-frame clones and is missing some. The table includes around 70,000 clones, more than 90% detected once. Turning to this clone: Its target is not known.

Germline assignment: CDR1 SEHNR and CDR2 FQNEAQ (reference sequence). The CDR3 is 17 amino acids. V gave up 3 bases and J gave up 7 bases; unmatched junction bases: 9. This specimen was CD8+ T cells from blood, taken before the transplant. The J gene is TRBJ2-1, the V gene TRBV7-9, with 13 bases identical to TRBD2. The receptor was isolated from a human donor who received a combined kidney and bone marrow transplant. The CDR3 DNA reads as TGTGCCAGCAGCTTTGAGTCGACTAGCGGGGGGTTTAATGAGCAGTTCTTC. This gives the protein CASSFESTSGGFNEQFF.